This TCR beta chain emerged from a study of glioma-infiltrating T cells. Study-wide results and caveats: Only very few CDR3 sequences appeared in both tissue and blood. Tissue-blood divergence was below expectation in non-neoplastic patients, above in gliomas.

Using RNA template, CDR3s of TCR alpha and beta were amplified with iRepertoire arm-PCR. For one-step reverse transcription and amplification, roughly 95-450 ng of tissue mRNA or PBMC total RNA was used. TCRdb re-called the multiplex PCR reads through MiXCR, storing one row per CDR3 protein. The profile covers around 120,000 distinct CDR3 sequences, with 20% to 25% appearing a single time and 27% taken by the ten largest. This clonotype was counted between two and nine times. Its target is not known. The TCR was taken from a human donor with low-grade glioma or glioblastoma, undergoing nonglioma brain surgery, or in good health (not recorded which). The specimen was glioma tissue, nonneoplastic brain tissue, or PBMCs (not recorded which).

The CDR3 is CASSPRGGDQPQHF. DNA for the CDR3: TGTGCCAGCTCACCACGGGGGGGAGATCAGCCCCAGCATTTT. The chain recombines TRBV18 with TRBJ1-5, with a possible D match to TRBD1 (5 bases). Germline V gene sequence: CDR1 KGHSH, CDR2 LQKENI. V lost 1 base and J 5 bases, leaving 9 bases between the germline ends. The CDR3 is 14 amino acids.